The T cell receptor beta chain under discussion was sequenced for a study of brain T cells in children with intractable seizures. Findings of the study overall: Pre-surgery blood may have been undersampled, hiding some clones.

A note on this clone: The antigen remains undetermined.

Sequenced by immunoSEQ multiplex PCR; TCRdb stores in-frame clones only, minus some. The sample records roughly 80,000 clones, about 90% being singletons. CDR3 size: 13 residues. Germline CDR1 reads GTSNPN; CDR2 reads SVGIG (reference sequence). Trimming at V came to 3 bases and at J to 15 bases, leaving 11 bases not matched to a gene. This sequence originates from a girl aged 2-10 years with Rasmussen encephalitis and intractable seizures. This chain links TRBV30 with TRBJ2-1; TRBD2 aligns across 10 bases. This specimen was peripheral blood, taken at surgery. In DNA, the CDR3 is TGTGCCTGGAGGCTCGGGACTAGCGTTGGAGGGTTCTTC. Amino acid sequence: CAWRLGTSVGGFF.